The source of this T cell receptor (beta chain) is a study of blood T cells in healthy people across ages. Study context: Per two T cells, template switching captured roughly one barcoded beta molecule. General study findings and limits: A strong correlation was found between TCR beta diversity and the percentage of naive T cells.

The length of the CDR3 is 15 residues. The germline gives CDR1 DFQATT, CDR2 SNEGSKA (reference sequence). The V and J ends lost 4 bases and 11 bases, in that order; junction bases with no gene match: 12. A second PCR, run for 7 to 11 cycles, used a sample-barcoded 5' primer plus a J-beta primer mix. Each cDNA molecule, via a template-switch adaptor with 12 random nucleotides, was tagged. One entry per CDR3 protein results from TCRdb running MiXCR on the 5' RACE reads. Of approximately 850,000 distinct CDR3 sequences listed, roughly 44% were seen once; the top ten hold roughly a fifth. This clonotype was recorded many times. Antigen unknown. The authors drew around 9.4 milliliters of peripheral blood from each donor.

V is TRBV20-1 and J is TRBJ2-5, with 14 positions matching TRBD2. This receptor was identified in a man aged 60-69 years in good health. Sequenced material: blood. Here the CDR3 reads CSATETSGGADEQYF. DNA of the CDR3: TGCAGTGCTACGGAGACTAGCGGGGGGGCGGATGAGCAGTACTTC.